Included here is one T cell receptor (beta chain) sequence, with context. Its antigen remains unknown. V was trimmed by 6 bases and J by 3 bases, leaving 14 bases between them. Germline lookup yields CDR1 SGHTA and CDR2 FQGTGA. The CDR3 contains 15 residues. The sample comes from a study of T cell responses to AZD1222 COVID-19 vaccine. Using immunoSEQ multiplex PCR, the repertoire was profiled, and TCRdb retains in-frame clones only, with some absent. The sample lists approximately 75,000 clones, around 90% occurring once. Notes on the study in general: It was only after the peak T cell response that any repertoires were sampled. Reportedly, close to half of spike-specific TCRs are directed against unmutated variant regions. Along spike, vaccine-associated CD4 TCRs were found throughout, with dominance at 160-218 and 743-854.

The material was peripheral blood, obtained 28 days after the second AZD1222 dose. The receptor was isolated from an adult who received the AZD1222 COVID-19 vaccine. This chain links TRBV7-3 with TRBJ1-4, with D perhaps matching TRBD1 (5 bases). CDR3 sequence (DNA): TGTGCCAGCAGTTCCTACAGGTGCGCTAATGAAAAACTGTTTTTT. Translation gives CASSSYRCANEKLFF.